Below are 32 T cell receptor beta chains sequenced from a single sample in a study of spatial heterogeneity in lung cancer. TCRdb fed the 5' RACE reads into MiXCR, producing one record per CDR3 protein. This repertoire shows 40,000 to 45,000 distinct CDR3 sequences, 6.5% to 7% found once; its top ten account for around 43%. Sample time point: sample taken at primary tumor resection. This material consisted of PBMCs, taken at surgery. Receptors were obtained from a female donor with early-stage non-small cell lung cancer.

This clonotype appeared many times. The CDR3, as DNA: TGTGCCAGCAGTTTGGATGGGACAGGGTCGAGTACGCAGTATTTT. Encoded protein: CASSLDGTGSSTQYF. The chain links TRBV28 to TRBJ2-3; 9 bases agree with TRBD1. Per the germline V gene, CDR1 is MDHEN and CDR2 is SYDVKM. With V trimmed by 3 bases and J by 8 bases, 9 bases remained unmatched. This CDR3 region has 15 residues. Complete variable domain (other parts from reference TRBV28 and TRBJ2-3): DVKVTQSSRYLVKRTGEKVFLECVQDMDHENMFWYRQDPGLGLRLIYFSYDVKMKEKGDIPEGYSVSREKKERFSLILESASTNQTSMYLCASSLDGTGSSTQYFGPGTRLTVL.

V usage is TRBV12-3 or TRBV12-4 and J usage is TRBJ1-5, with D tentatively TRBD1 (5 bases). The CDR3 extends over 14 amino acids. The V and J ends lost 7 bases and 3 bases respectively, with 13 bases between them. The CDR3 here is CASNLGVDNQPQHF. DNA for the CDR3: TGTGCCAGCAATTTGGGGGTCGACAATCAGCCCCAGCATTTT.

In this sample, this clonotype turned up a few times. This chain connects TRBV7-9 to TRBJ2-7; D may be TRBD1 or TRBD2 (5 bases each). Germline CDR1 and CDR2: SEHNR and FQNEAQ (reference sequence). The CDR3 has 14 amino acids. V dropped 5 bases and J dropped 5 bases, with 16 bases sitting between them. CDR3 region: CASSMGPPLDEQYF. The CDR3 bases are TGTGCCAGCAGCATGGGACCCCCCCTAGACGAGCAGTACTTC.

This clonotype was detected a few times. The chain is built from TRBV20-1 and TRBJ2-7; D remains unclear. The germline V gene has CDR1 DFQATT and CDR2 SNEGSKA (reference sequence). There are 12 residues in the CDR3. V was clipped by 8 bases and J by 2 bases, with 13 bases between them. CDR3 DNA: TGCAGTTTATTGAAGGGAACCTACGAGCAGTACTTC. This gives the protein CSLLKGTYEQYF.

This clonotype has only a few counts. CDR3: CSAKMSGGYSNYGYTF. CDR3 in DNA: TGCAGTGCCAAGATGTCCGGAGGATACTCTAACTATGGCTACACCTTC. J is TRBJ1-2 and V is TRBV20-1; D is ambiguous. V was pared by 6 bases and J by 0 bases, with 20 bases between. The V gene's germline CDR1 is DFQATT and CDR2 SNEGSKA (reference sequence). This CDR3 is 16 amino acids long.

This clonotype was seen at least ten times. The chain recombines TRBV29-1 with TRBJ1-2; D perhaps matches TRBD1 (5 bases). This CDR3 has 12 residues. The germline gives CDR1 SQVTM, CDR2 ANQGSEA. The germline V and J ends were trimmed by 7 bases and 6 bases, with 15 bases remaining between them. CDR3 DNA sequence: TGCAGCGCCGGGGGAACTCGAGATGGCTACACCTTC. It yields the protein CSAGGTRDGYTF.

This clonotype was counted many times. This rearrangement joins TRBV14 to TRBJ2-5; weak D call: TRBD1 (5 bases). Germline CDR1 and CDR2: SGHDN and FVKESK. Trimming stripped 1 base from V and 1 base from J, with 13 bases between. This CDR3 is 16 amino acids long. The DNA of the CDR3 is TGTGCCAGCAGCCAAGGACAGTTTCTCCTCCAAGAGACCCAGTACTTC. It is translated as CASSQGQFLLQETQYF.

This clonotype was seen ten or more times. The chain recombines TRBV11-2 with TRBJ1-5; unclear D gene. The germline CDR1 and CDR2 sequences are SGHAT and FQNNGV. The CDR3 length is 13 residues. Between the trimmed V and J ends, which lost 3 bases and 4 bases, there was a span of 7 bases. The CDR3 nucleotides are TGTGCCAGCAGCTTCGCGGAAAATCAGCCCCAGCATTTT. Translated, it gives CASSFAENQPQHF.

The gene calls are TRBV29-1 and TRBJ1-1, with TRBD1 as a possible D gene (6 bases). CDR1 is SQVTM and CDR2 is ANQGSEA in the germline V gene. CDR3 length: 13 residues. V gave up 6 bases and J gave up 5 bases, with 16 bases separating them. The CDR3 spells CSVLVGGFTEAFF. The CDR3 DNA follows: TGCAGCGTCCTTGTTGGGGGCTTTACTGAAGCTTTCTTT.

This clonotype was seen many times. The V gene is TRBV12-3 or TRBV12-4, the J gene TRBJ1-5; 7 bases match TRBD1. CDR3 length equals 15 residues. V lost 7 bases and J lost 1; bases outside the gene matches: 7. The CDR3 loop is CASTPDRVSNQPQHF. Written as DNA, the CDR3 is TGTGCCAGCACCCCTGACAGGGTAAGCAATCAGCCCCAGCATTTT.

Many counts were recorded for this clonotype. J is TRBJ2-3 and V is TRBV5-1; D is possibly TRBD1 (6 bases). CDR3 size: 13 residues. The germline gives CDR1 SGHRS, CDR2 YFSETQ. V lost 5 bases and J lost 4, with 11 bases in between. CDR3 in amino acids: CASSFRGPDTQYF. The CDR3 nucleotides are TGCGCCAGCAGTTTCAGGGGTCCAGATACGCAGTATTTT.

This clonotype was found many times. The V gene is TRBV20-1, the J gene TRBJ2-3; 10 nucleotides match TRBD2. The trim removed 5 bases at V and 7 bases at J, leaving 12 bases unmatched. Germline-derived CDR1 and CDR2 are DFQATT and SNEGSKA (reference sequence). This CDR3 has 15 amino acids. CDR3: CSAHRLAGLENTQYF. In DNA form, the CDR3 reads TGCAGTGCTCATCGACTAGCGGGCCTAGAGAATACGCAGTATTTT.

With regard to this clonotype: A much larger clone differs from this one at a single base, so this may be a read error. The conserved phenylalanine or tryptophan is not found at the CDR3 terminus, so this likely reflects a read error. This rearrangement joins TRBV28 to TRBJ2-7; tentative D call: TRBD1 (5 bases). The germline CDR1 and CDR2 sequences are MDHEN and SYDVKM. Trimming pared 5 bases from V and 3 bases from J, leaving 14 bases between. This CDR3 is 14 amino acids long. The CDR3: CASSKPIQGYEQYL. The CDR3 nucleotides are TGTGCCAGCAGTAAACCCATCCAGGGCTACGAGCAGTACCTC.

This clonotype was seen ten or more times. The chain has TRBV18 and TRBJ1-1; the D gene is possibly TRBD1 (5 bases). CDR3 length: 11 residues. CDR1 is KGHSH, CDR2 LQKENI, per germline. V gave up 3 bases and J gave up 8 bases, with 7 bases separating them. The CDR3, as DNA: TGTGCCAGCTCACCGGGGGTCGAAGCTTTCTTT. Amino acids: CASSPGVEAFF.

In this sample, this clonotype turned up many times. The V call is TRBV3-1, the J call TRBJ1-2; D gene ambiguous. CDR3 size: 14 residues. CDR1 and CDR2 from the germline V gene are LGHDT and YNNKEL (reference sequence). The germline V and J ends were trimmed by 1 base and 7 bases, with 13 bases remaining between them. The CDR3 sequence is CASSQGLGKGGYTF. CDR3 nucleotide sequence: TGTGCCAGCAGCCAAGGTCTAGGGAAGGGTGGCTACACCTTC.

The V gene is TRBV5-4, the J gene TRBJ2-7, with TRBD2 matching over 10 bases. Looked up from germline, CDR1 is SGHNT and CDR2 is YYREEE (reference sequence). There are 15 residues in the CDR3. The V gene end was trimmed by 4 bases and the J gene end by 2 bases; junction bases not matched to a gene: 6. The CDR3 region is CASSVRLAGTYEQYF. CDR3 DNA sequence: TGTGCCAGCAGCGTTCGACTAGCGGGTACCTACGAGCAGTACTTC.

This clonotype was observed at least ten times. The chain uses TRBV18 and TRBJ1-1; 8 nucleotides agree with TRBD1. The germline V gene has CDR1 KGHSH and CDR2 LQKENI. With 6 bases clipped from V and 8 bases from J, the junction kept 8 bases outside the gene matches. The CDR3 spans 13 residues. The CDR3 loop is CASSPGQGAEAFF. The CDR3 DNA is TGTGCCAGCTCCCCCGGACAGGGAGCCGAAGCTTTCTTT.

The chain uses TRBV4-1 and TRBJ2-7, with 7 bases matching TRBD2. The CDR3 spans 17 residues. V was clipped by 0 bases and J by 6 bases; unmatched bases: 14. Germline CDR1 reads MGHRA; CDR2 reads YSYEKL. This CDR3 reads CASSQERRGTRSAEQYF. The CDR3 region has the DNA TGCGCCAGCAGCCAAGAACGGCGGGGGACCCGTTCCGCCGAGCAGTACTTC.

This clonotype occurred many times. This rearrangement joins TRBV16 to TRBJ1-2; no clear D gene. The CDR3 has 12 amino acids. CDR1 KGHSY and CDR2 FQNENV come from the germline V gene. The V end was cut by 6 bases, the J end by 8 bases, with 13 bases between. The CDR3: CASSFLGRGYTF. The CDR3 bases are TGTGCCAGCAGTTTTTTAGGACGCGGCTACACCTTC.

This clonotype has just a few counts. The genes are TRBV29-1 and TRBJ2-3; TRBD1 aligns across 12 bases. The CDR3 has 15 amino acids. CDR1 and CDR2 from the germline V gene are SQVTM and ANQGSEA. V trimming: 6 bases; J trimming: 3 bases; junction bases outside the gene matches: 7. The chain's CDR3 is CSVVPGQGATDTQYF. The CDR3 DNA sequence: TGCAGCGTCGTCCCGGGACAGGGGGCTACAGATACGCAGTATTTT.

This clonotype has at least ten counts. CDR3 region: CASSLPSRPDTQYF. The CDR3 region has the DNA TGTGCCAGCAGTCTACCCTCCCGGCCAGATACGCAGTATTTT. The chain recombines TRBV6-5 with TRBJ2-3, with D uncertain. CDR3 size: 14 residues. Trimming took off 5 bases at V and 4 bases at J, with 13 bases between the two ends. CDR1 is MNHEY, CDR2 SVGAGI, per germline.

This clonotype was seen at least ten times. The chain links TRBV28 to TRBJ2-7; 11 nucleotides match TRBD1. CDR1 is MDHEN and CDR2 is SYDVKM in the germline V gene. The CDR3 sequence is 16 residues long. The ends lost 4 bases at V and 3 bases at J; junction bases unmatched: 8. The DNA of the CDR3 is TGTGCCAGCAGTTCCTCCGGGACAGGGGGAATCTACGAGCAGTACTTC. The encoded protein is CASSSSGTGGIYEQYF.

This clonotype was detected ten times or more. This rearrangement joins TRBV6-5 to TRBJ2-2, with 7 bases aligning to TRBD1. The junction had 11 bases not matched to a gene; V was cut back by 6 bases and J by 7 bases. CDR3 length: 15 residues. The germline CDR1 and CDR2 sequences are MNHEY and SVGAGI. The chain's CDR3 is CASRQTGNGVGELFF. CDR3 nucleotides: TGTGCCAGCAGGCAGACAGGGAATGGGGTCGGGGAGCTGTTTTTT.

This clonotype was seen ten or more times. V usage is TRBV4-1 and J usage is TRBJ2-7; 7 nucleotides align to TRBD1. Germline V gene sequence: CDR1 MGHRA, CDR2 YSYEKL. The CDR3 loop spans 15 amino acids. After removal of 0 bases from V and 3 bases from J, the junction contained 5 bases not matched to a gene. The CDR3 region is CASSQDGTEYYEQYF. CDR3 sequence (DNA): TGCGCCAGCAGCCAAGATGGGACAGAGTACTACGAGCAGTACTTC.

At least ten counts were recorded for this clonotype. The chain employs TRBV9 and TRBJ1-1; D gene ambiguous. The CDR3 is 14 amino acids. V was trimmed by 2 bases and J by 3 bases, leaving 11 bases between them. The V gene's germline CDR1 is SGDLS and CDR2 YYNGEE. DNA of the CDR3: TGTGCCAGCAGCGTGGGCCCTCGGGACACTGAAGCTTTCTTT. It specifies CASSVGPRDTEAFF.

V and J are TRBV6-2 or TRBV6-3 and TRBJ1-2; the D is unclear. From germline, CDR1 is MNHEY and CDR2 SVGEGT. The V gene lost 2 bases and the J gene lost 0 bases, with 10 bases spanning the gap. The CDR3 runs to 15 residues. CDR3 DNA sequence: TGTGCCAGCAGTTACAGGGCTCTCACTAACTATGGCTACACCTTC. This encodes CASSYRALTNYGYTF.

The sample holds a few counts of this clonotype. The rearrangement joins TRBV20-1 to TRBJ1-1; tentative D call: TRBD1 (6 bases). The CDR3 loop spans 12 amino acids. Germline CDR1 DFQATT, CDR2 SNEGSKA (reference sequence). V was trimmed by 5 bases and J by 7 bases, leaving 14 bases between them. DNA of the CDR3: TGCAGTGCTCCCAAGGGGGGGAGTGAAGCTTTCTTT. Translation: CSAPKGGSEAFF.

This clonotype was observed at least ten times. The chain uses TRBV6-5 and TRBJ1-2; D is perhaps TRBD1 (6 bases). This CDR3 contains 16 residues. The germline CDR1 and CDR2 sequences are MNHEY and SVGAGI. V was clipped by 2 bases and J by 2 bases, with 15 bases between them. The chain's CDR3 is CASSYEGRGPNYGYTF. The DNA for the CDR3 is TGTGCCAGCAGTTACGAGGGACGGGGGCCCAACTATGGCTACACCTTC.

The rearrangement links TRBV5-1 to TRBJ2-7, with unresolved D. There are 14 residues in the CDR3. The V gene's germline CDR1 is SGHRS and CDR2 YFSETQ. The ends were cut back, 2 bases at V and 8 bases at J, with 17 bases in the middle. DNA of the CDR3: TGCGCCAGCAGCTTAAGTCAGGATAGCTTCAAGCAGTACTTC. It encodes CASSLSQDSFKQYF. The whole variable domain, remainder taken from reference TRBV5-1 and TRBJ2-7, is KAGVTQTPRYLIKTRGQQVTLSCSPISGHRSVSWYQQTPGQGLQFLFEYFSETQRNKGNFPGRFSGRQFSNSRSEMNVSTLELGDSALYLCASSLSQDSFKQYFGPGTRLTVT.

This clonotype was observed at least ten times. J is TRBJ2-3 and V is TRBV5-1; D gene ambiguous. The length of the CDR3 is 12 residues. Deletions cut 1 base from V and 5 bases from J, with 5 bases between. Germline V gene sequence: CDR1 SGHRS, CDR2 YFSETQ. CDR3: CASSLLEDTQYF. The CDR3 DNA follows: TGCGCCAGCAGCTTGCTGGAAGATACGCAGTATTTT.

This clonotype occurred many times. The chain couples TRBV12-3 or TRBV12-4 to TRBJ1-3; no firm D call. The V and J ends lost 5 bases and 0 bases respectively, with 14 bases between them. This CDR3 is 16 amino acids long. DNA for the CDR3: TGTGCCAGCAGTGGCGTTTCGGCCAGCTCTGGAAACACCATATATTTT. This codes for CASSGVSASSGNTIYF.

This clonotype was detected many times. This CDR3 is CASSLELGPEYF. The CDR3 DNA sequence: TGCGCCAGCAGCTTGGAGTTAGGTCCTGAGTATTTT. This chain joins TRBV5-1 and TRBJ2-3; D is unresolved. CDR3 length: 12 amino acids. Trimming shortened V by 0 bases and J by 13 bases, and 12 bases separated the two germline ends. Germline V CDR1 and CDR2: SGHRS, YFSETQ.